These 3 T cell receptor beta chains share one sample of origin, sequenced in a study of spatial heterogeneity in lung cancer. Noted time point: sample taken at primary tumor resection. Whole RNA was taken from tumor, nontumor lung or frozen PBMC; it was then sequenced unsorted. TCRdb fed the 5' RACE reads into MiXCR, producing one record per CDR3 protein. The table shows about 11,000 distinct CDR3 sequences, with around 3.9% occurring only once. Sequenced here: normal lung tissue next to the tumor, sampled at surgery. These receptors all stem from a male donor with early-stage non-small cell lung cancer.

This clonotype showed up many times. For a library built for alpha chains, this beta chain is a stray read; little rests on its size. The rearrangement links TRBV6-2 or TRBV6-3 to TRBJ2-5, with TRBD1 matching over 7 bases. This CDR3 region has 13 residues. Germline lookup yields CDR1 MNHEY and CDR2 SVGEGT. After removal of 8 bases from V and 4 bases from J, the junction contained 7 bases not matched to a gene. The CDR3 coding sequence is TGTGCCAGCTATTCAGGGGGAGCAGAGACCCAGTACTTC. Translation: CASYSGGAETQYF.

In this sample, this clonotype turned up a few times. This beta chain turned up in a library designed for alpha chains; as an off-target read, its abundance says little. V usage is TRBV3-1 and J usage is TRBJ2-2; possibly TRBD1 or TRBD2 for D (5 bases each). Trimming left V 4 bases short and J 3 bases short, with 12 bases between. Germline CDR1 LGHDT, CDR2 YNNKEL (reference sequence). The CDR3 is made up of 15 amino acids. CDR3: CASSLRDADTGELFF. In DNA form, the CDR3 reads TGTGCCAGCAGCCTCCGGGACGCGGACACCGGGGAGCTGTTTTTT.

By frequency in the sample, this clonotype is medium-sized. This beta chain lies outside the target of a library built for alpha chains; its clone size means little. V gene TRBV20-1 combines with J gene TRBJ2-1; 7 bases fit TRBD2. This CDR3 is built from 16 residues. The germline V gene has CDR1 DFQATT and CDR2 SNEGSKA (reference sequence). Trimming cost V 4 bases and J 7 bases; bases outside gene matches: 16. The CDR3 region has the DNA TGCAGTGCTATTTCCCTCCTAGCGGAGGAGGGAAATGAGCAGTTCTTC. As protein: CSAISLLAEEGNEQFF.